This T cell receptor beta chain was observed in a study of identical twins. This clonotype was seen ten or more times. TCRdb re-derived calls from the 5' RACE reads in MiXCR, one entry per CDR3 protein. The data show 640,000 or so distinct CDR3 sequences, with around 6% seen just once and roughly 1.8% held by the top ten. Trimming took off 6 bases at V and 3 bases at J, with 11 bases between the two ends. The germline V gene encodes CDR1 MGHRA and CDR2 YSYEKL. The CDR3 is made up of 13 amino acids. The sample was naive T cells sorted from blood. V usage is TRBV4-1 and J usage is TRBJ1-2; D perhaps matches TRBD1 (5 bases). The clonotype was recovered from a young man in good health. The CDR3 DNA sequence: TGCGCCAGCAGGCACCGGGACCACTATGGCTACACCTTC. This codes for CASRHRDHYGYTF.